The following is a TCR beta chain sequence with its context. TCRdb independently ran MiXCR on the 5' RACE reads; one entry per CDR3 protein. Among roughly 770,000 distinct CDR3 sequences listed, roughly 18% were seen once. The data derive from a study of identical twins. Germline-derived CDR1 and CDR2 are MNHEY and SMNVEV (reference sequence). V was shortened by 5 bases and J by 3 bases, with 17 bases between the two germline ends. The CDR3 is made up of 16 amino acids. All donors comprised healthy Caucasians. This same sample was also taken into another study, of T cells expressing NK-cell markers. As that report states: Eight donors were sequenced, of whom seven were HCMV-seropositive, while the remaining one was HCMV-seronegative. Only alpha-beta TCR T cells were sorted in several experiments, using an anti-gamma-delta TCR antibody. Expanded clones of NKG2C+ T cells had an unclear HCMV specificity.

The sequencing input was PBMCs. The clonotype was recovered from a young woman in good health. The chain has TRBV27 and TRBJ1-5; D gene uncertain. The CDR3 here is CASSPLGIRLNQPQHF. DNA for the CDR3: TGTGCCAGCAGTCCCCTAGGAATCAGACTCAATCAGCCCCAGCATTTT.